What follows are 16 T cell receptor beta chains derived from one specimen sequenced in a study of blood T cell repertoires in COVID-19. Clones were sequenced by immunoSEQ multiplex PCR, and TCRdb holds only the in-frame ones, with some missing. The sample lists roughly 86,000 clones; approximately 82% were seen once. The source material was peripheral blood. These receptors originate from a human donor in a cohort sampled during active COVID-19.

This chain uses TRBV9 with TRBJ2-1; the match to TRBD2 covers 10 bases. V lost 1 base and J lost 5; bases outside the gene matches: 6. CDR3 length: 16 amino acids. From germline, CDR1 is SGDLS and CDR2 YYNGEE. The CDR3 sequence is CASSVTAGGLHNEQFF. The CDR3 DNA reads as TGTGCCAGCAGCGTAACAGCGGGGGGGCTCCACAATGAGCAGTTCTTC.

V usage is TRBV6-1 and J usage is TRBJ1-6, with unresolved D. Trimming stripped 4 bases from V and 7 bases from J, with 20 bases between. CDR3 size: 17 residues. From germline, CDR1 is MNHNS and CDR2 SASEGT. Here the CDR3 reads CASSAVSLESVNSPLHF. Written as DNA, the CDR3 is TGTGCCAGCAGTGCCGTGTCGCTGGAGAGTGTGAATTCACCCCTCCACTTT.

This clone has a handful of counts. The chain recombines TRBV27 with TRBJ1-2; 7 bases agree with TRBD1. After removal of 7 bases from V and 3 bases from J, the junction contained 5 bases not matched to a gene. The CDR3 covers 13 residues. The germline V gene encodes CDR1 MNHEY and CDR2 SMNVEV (reference sequence). Written as DNA, the CDR3 is TGTGCCAGCAAGGACAGGTCACACTATGGCTACACCTTC. The encoded protein is CASKDRSHYGYTF.

The chain has TRBV14 and TRBJ2-1; 10 nucleotides align to TRBD2. Trimming took 1 base from V and 6 from J; bases not matched to a gene: 12. The length of the CDR3 is 18 residues. The germline V gene encodes CDR1 SGHDN and CDR2 FVKESK. CDR3 in DNA: TGTGCCAGCAGCCAAGCCCAATTGGGACTAGCGAAGAGCAATGAGCAGTTCTTC. It specifies CASSQAQLGLAKSNEQFF.

The J gene is TRBJ2-4, the V gene TRBV15; 7 bases match TRBD2. Germline CDR1 reads LNHNV; CDR2 reads YYDKDF (reference sequence). V dropped 1 base and J dropped 8; count of bases not matched to a gene: 2. CDR3 length equals 13 residues. The CDR3 DNA is TGTGCCACCAGCAGAGGGGCGGGGGACATTCAGTACTTC. Translation: CATSRGAGDIQYF. Combining the CDR3 with reference TRBV15 and TRBJ2-4 gives the whole variable domain DAMVIQNPRYQVTQFGKPVTLSCSQTLNHNVMYWYQQKSSQAPKLLFHYYDKDFNNEADTPDNFQSRRPNTSFCFLDIRSPGLGDTAMYLCATSRGAGDIQYFGAGTRLSVL.

The chain is built from TRBV6-2 or TRBV6-3 and TRBJ1-2; D is uncertain. V was pared by 5 bases and J by 1 base, with 11 bases between. This CDR3 has 14 residues. Germline V gives CDR1 MNHEY, CDR2 SVGEGT. CDR3 DNA sequence: TGTGCCAGCAGTACATCTCACTATAACTATGGCTACACCTTC. Its translation is CASSTSHYNYGYTF.

This chain links TRBV6-6 with TRBJ2-7; 8 bases are a match to TRBD2. The germline CDR1 and CDR2 sequences are MNHNY and SVGAGI (reference sequence). The CDR3 is 14 amino acids. After removal of 6 bases from V and 4 bases from J, the junction contained 8 bases not matched to a gene. Written as DNA, the CDR3 is TGTGCCAGCAGATCGGGGGGGTCGGGGTACGAGCAGTACTTC. It encodes CASRSGGSGYEQYF.

The chain uses TRBV5-4 and TRBJ1-1; 7 nucleotides align to TRBD1. The germline V gene has CDR1 SGHNT and CDR2 YYREEE (reference sequence). With V trimmed by 0 bases and J by 0 bases, 14 bases remained unmatched. CDR3 size: 19 residues. The CDR3, as DNA: TGTGCCAGCAGCTTGGCACTAGGAAGACAGGGTAGTTTGAACACTGAAGCTTTCTTT. This codes for CASSLALGRQGSLNTEAFF.

V is TRBV3-1 (or the pseudogene TRBV3-2) and J is TRBJ2-2; no reliable D call. Deletions cut 0 bases from V and 3 bases from J, with 11 bases between. This CDR3 is built from 16 residues. The germline V gene has CDR1 LGHDT and CDR2 YNNKEL (reference sequence). Here the CDR3 DNA reads TGTGCCAGCAGCCAAGAGTTTGTAGAGTACACCGGGGAGCTGTTTTTT. It translates to CASSQEFVEYTGELFF.

This chain uses TRBV18 with TRBJ1-4; TRBD1 matches 10 bases. V trimming: 6 bases; J trimming: 6 bases; junction bases outside the gene matches: 4. Germline V gene sequence: CDR1 KGHSH, CDR2 LQKENI. The CDR3 has 14 residues. The CDR3 sequence: CASSRDRGHEKLFF. DNA for the CDR3: TGTGCCAGCTCGCGGGACAGGGGTCATGAAAAACTGTTTTTT.

The J gene is TRBJ1-2, the V gene TRBV19; TRBD1 is a possible D gene (5 bases). Germline V gene sequence: CDR1 LNHDA, CDR2 SQIVND (reference sequence). The CDR3 runs to 13 residues. With 3 bases removed from V and 3 bases from J, the gap between germline ends came to 8 bases. This CDR3 is CASSILQDYGYTF. The CDR3 DNA reads as TGTGCCAGTAGTATCCTACAGGACTATGGCTACACCTTC.

As DNA, the CDR3 is TGTGCCAGCAGTGAAGCACAGACAATGAACACTGAAGCTTTCTTT. It specifies CASSEAQTMNTEAFF. The chain links TRBV6-1 to TRBJ1-1, with no clear D. There are 15 residues in the CDR3. Per the germline V gene, CDR1 is MNHNS and CDR2 is SASEGT. V was trimmed by 0 bases and J by 0 bases, leaving 8 bases between them.

CDR3 in amino acids: CIGTGYYGYTF. As DNA, the CDR3 is TGCATCGGGACAGGGTACTATGGCTACACCTTC. This chain connects TRBV29-1 to TRBJ1-2; TRBD1 aligns across 9 bases. Germline assignment: CDR1 SQVTM and CDR2 ANQGSEA. The CDR3 covers 11 residues.

The chain joins TRBV9 to TRBJ1-2; TRBD1 matches at 7 bases. From germline, CDR1 is SGDLS and CDR2 YYNGEE. This CDR3 has 15 residues. V gave up 4 bases and J gave up 5 bases; unmatched junction bases: 11. Here the CDR3 DNA reads TGTGCCAGCAGCTTCGGACAGGACCGGGGGTATGGCTACACCTTC. Protein product: CASSFGQDRGYGYTF.

The chain uses TRBV4-1 and TRBJ1-2; no clear D gene. The CDR3 covers 14 residues. With 0 bases removed from V and 4 bases from J, the gap between germline ends came to 9 bases. Germline-derived CDR1 and CDR2 are MGHRA and YSYEKL. The CDR3 region has the DNA TGCGCCAGCAGCCAAGAATTTAACGGCTATGGCTACACCTTC. Translation: CASSQEFNGYGYTF.

The gene calls are TRBV5-5 and TRBJ1-5; perhaps TRBD1 as D (6 bases). The germline V gene encodes CDR1 SGHKS and CDR2 YYEKEE (reference sequence). CDR3 length equals 15 residues. V lost 0 bases, J lost 0 bases, and 7 bases lay in between. The CDR3 loop is CASSLDRDSNQPQHF. CDR3 sequence (DNA): TGTGCCAGCAGCTTGGACAGGGATAGCAATCAGCCCCAGCATTTT.